The 18 T cell receptor beta chains in this list originate from one sample, sequenced in a study of blood T cells in healthy people across ages. Then a second PCR, running about 6 to 11 cycles, was carried out with a sample-barcoded 5' primer and a J-beta primer mix. TCRdb re-called the 5' RACE reads with MiXCR, one entry per CDR3 protein. This table has more than 600,000 distinct CDR3 sequences, roughly 25% appearing once. The same data also contributed to another study, on T cells of mothers and their children.

The sequenced sample consisted of blood. The receptor set was obtained from a boy aged 10-17 years in good health.

The V and J genes are TRBV14 and TRBJ2-6; D gene unclear. CDR1 SGHDN and CDR2 FVKESK come from the germline V gene. Trimming stripped 1 base from V and 2 bases from J, with 9 bases between. The CDR3 contains 16 residues. The CDR3 here is CASSQVLVAGANVLTF. CDR3 DNA sequence: TGTGCCAGCAGCCAAGTGCTGGTCGCTGGGGCCAACGTCCTGACTTTC.

V and J are TRBV12-5 and TRBJ2-2; D tentatively fits TRBD1 or TRBD2 (5 bases each). V lost 2 bases and J lost 6, with 13 bases in between. This CDR3 region has 15 residues. Per germline, CDR1 LGHNT and CDR2 FRNRAP. CDR3 region: CASGLPREGSGELFF. Here the CDR3 DNA reads TGTGCTAGTGGTTTGCCCCGAGAGGGGTCCGGGGAGCTGTTTTTT.

This chain connects TRBV12-3 or TRBV12-4 to TRBJ2-5; possibly TRBD1 or TRBD2 for D (5 bases each). The J call may be wrong; the DNA end is better matched by TRBJ2-7. The length of the CDR3 is 16 residues. For the CDR3, the DNA is TGTGCCAGCAGTTTCGATTCCGGGACGGTAGCCTACGAGCAGTACTTC. Encoded protein: CASSFDSGTVAYEQYF.

This rearrangement joins TRBV7-9 to TRBJ2-3, with D perhaps TRBD2 (6 bases). Deletions cut 0 bases from V and 14 bases from J, with 15 bases between. This CDR3 region has 13 residues. CDR1 and CDR2 from the germline V gene are SEHNR and FQNEAQ (reference sequence). CDR3 sequence (DNA): TGTGCCAGCAGCTTAGCTCCGGGAGCCCCGGGGTATTTT. Its protein is CASSLAPGAPGYF.

This sequence joins TRBV19 and TRBJ2-7, with 7 bases that match TRBD1. This CDR3 comprises 13 residues. With V trimmed by 4 bases and J by 4 bases, 4 bases remained unmatched. Germline V lookup: CDR1 LNHDA, CDR2 SQIVND (reference sequence). The CDR3 is CASSTGTEYEQYF. The CDR3 bases are TGTGCCAGTAGTACAGGGACAGAATACGAGCAGTACTTC.

CDR3 sequence (DNA): TGTGCCAGCATGGAGAGCACAGATACGCAGTATTTT. This codes for CASMESTDTQYF. The chain is built from TRBV7-9 and TRBJ2-3; D gene uncertain. V was pared by 7 bases and J by 0 bases, with 5 bases between. CDR1 is SEHNR, CDR2 FQNEAQ, per germline (reference sequence). This CDR3 comprises 12 residues.

This clonotype was recorded once. V and J are TRBV3-1 and TRBJ2-5; TRBD2 is a possible D gene (7 bases). Near its end, the DNA agrees better with TRBJ2-1, so the J call may be wrong. Germline V gene lookup returns CDR1 LGHDT and CDR2 YNNKEL (reference sequence). The CDR3 totals 17 residues. The DNA of the CDR3 is TGTGCCAGCAGCCAAGATATGGCGGGGGCCGTTTTGAATGAGCAGTTCTTC. Its translation: CASSQDMAGAVLNEQFF.

CDR3 DNA sequence: TGTGCCAGCAGCTTAGATCCCGGACTAGCGGCGCACGAGCAGTACTTC. It is translated as CASSLDPGLAAHEQYF. The chain combines TRBV11-2 with TRBJ2-7; 10 positions match TRBD2. V lost 0 bases and J lost 5; bases outside the gene matches: 7. Germline CDR1 SGHAT, CDR2 FQNNGV. This CDR3 has 16 residues.

This rearrangement joins TRBV6-5 to TRBJ1-2; 7 positions match TRBD1. CDR1 is MNHEY, CDR2 SVGAGI, per germline. Germline trimming cut 5 bases from V and 0 bases from J; bases unmatched to any gene: 3. The CDR3 runs to 14 residues. The CDR3 bases are TGTGCCAGCAGTCCGGACAGGACTAACTATGGCTACACCTTC. Translating it yields CASSPDRTNYGYTF.

In its sample, this clonotype was seen a few times. The CDR3, as DNA: TGTGCCAGCAGCACTCGGGACAGGGGGCTGGAGACCCAGTACTTC. It encodes CASSTRDRGLETQYF. The genes are TRBV4-2 and TRBJ2-5; 12 bases line up with TRBD1. The germline V gene encodes CDR1 LGHNA and CDR2 YNFKEQ. The CDR3 runs 15 residues. J gave up 5 bases and V 5 bases, and 6 bases lay outside the gene matches.

This clonotype has just one count. V is TRBV13 and J is TRBJ2-7; D is uncertain. The CDR3 is 13 residues long. Germline values: CDR1 PRHDT, CDR2 FYEKMQ (reference sequence). V lost 2 bases and J 2 bases, leaving 7 bases between the germline ends. This chain's CDR3 is CASSLSSPYEQYF. Here the CDR3 DNA reads TGTGCCAGCAGCTTAAGTTCACCCTACGAGCAGTACTTC.

In this sample, this clonotype turned up many times. This chain joins TRBV6-1 and TRBJ2-3, with TRBD2 matching over 7 bases. The CDR3 covers 13 residues. The V and J ends lost 6 bases and 1 base, in that order; junction bases with no gene match: 1. Germline CDR1 and CDR2: MNHNS and SASEGT. The CDR3 loop reads CASRGLGTDTQYF. DNA of the CDR3: TGTGCCAGCAGAGGACTAGGCACAGATACGCAGTATTTT.

This clonotype was found once. The chain joins TRBV4-3 to TRBJ2-3; possible D gene TRBD2, 5 bases. The CDR3 extends over 14 amino acids. V dropped 2 bases and J dropped 1 base, with 7 bases sitting between them. The germline CDR1 and CDR2 sequences are LGHNA and YSLEER. CDR3 in amino acids: CASSQREGTDTQYF. CDR3 sequence (DNA): TGCGCCAGCAGCCAACGGGAAGGCACAGATACGCAGTATTTT.

V is TRBV20-1 and J is TRBJ2-5; 7 nucleotides line up with TRBD2. TRBJ2-1 explains the end of the DNA better; the J call may be wrong. This CDR3 has 13 amino acids. Germline-derived CDR1 and CDR2 are DFQATT and SNEGSKA (reference sequence). This CDR3 is CSARVTAGREQFF. The CDR3, as DNA: TGCAGTGCTAGAGTAACAGCGGGACGTGAGCAGTTCTTC.

The sample holds a few counts of this clonotype. The chain is built from TRBV7-9 and TRBJ2-2; no firm D call. V was trimmed by 4 bases and J by 4 bases, leaving 16 bases between them. This CDR3 has 16 amino acids. Germline CDR1 and CDR2: SEHNR and FQNEAQ (reference sequence). CDR3 residues: CASSSQRPQVTGELFF. CDR3 nucleotide sequence: TGTGCCAGCAGCTCACAAAGACCCCAGGTCACCGGGGAGCTGTTTTTT.

The V call is TRBV10-3, the J call TRBJ2-7; no clear D. The CDR3 is made up of 11 amino acids. Deletions cut 6 bases from V and 5 bases from J, with 8 bases between. The V gene's germline CDR1 is ENHRY and CDR2 SYGVKD. The CDR3 region has the DNA TGTGCCATCAGGCAAGGGAACGAGCAGTACTTC. As protein: CAIRQGNEQYF.

Remarks on this clonotype: No conserved phenylalanine or tryptophan is present at the end of the CDR3, so a read error is the likely explanation. The CDR3 DNA follows: TGTGCCAGCAGCCTTGGGGGGGCCAACGTCCTGACTCTC. As protein: CASSLGGANVLTL. J is TRBJ2-6 and V is TRBV3-1; D is unclear. The CDR3 has 13 residues. Germline V gene data show CDR1 as LGHDT and CDR2 as YNNKEL (reference sequence). Trimming shortened V by 4 bases and J by 4 bases, and 5 bases separated the two germline ends.

The chain recombines TRBV24-1 with TRBJ2-4, with D perhaps matching TRBD1 or TRBD2 (5 bases each). In germline, CDR1 is KGHDR, CDR2 SFDVKD. The ends were cut back, 9 bases at V and 12 bases at J, with 14 bases in the middle. The CDR3 runs to 11 residues. The CDR3 loop is CATGTANNQYF. In nucleotides, the CDR3 is TGTGCCACCGGGACGGCAAATAATCAGTACTTC.